This T cell receptor beta chain was obtained from a study of OX40 agonist ivuxolimab in advanced cancers. Looking at the study overall: The costimulatory receptor OX40 (CD134) was targeted by ivuxolimab, a fully human IgG2 agonistic monoclonal antibody. Intravenous ivuxolimab was administered to patients every 2 weeks at six dose levels: 0.01, 0.1, 0.3, 1.5, 3 and 10 mg/kg. Of the 50 to 55 dose-escalation patients, hepatocellular carcinoma was present in some 19, melanoma in approximately 15, renal cell carcinoma in 9 and head and neck cancer in 9. The dose-escalation cohort was 82.7% male with a mean age of about 60 years, ranging from about 20 to 85. Prior anti-PD-1, anti-PD-L1 or anti-CTLA-4 therapy was permitted, and 30% to 50% of dose-escalation patients had received checkpoint inhibitors. Partial responses occurred in three dose-escalation patients: two with cutaneous melanoma and one with hepatocellular carcinoma. The point of sequencing TCRbeta in the periphery was to test whether ivuxolimab changed TCR sequence diversity and drove clonal T-cell expansion. The paper reports the monotherapy dose-escalation portion (N = 52 patients) of the phase I ivuxolimab trial. Results and caveats for the whole study, not just this receptor: Partial responders in the 0.1-3.0 mg/kg groups had among the lowest normalized peripheral clonal expansion, especially among CD8+ T cells. Low levels of normalized T-cell clonal expansion were also seen in some nonresponding patients. Antigen specificity was not determined for the clonally expanded peripheral T cells. After ivuxolimab, CD8+ T cells had more expanded clones than CD4+ T cells on average. At doses of 0.1 to 3.0 mg/kg, clonal expansion of both CD4+ and CD8+ blood T cells was observed from baseline to week 6.

Trimming removed 6 bases from V and 7 bases from J; the gene matches leave 7 bases unexplained. The germline V gene specifies SGHVS as CDR1 and FNYEAQ as CDR2. Including cysteine and phenylalanine, the CDR3 has 13 amino acids. The only DNA kept is the CDR3, 39 bases in frame from the first base. Genomic DNA was extracted from sorted cells for sequencing of the TCRbeta CDR3 region. The immunoSEQ Assay was used to sequence the TCRbeta CDR3 regions. TCRdb retrieved this table from immuneACCESS and kept in-frame rearrangements only. Not all clones are present; in checked studies, unresolved V genes account for under half, and no reason is known for the remainder. The sample contains around 80,000 clones, approximately 84% of them found a single time. Roughly 7.3% of the sample lies in the top ten. Patients with autoimmune disease history or receiving systemic immunosuppression were excluded from the trial. Peripheral blood for TCR sequencing was collected from all dose cohorts at baseline, on cycle 4 day 1, and on cycle 7 day 1. The samples were taken from a phase I, first-in-human, multicenter, open-label dose-escalation trial of ivuxolimab. The trial enrolled adults with locally advanced or metastatic head and neck squamous cell, hepatocellular, melanoma or renal cell carcinoma. Before TCR sequencing, CD4+ T cells and CD8+ T cells were sorted from peripheral blood as separate populations.

On this clone itself: The clone's antigen remains unknown. Base qualities are not provided; no much larger clone lies one nucleotide away.

This specimen was CD4+ or CD8+ T cells sorted from blood, taken in a trial of the OX40 agonist ivuxolimab. The receptor was isolated from an adult with an advanced solid tumor such as melanoma, head and neck, liver or kidney cancer. The sequence links TRBV7-6 to TRBJ2-7; TRBD1 matches 9 bases in the middle. The nucleotide sequence reads TGTGCCAGCAGTACACAGGGGGCCTGGGAGCAGTACTTC. This yields the protein CASSTQGAWEQYF.